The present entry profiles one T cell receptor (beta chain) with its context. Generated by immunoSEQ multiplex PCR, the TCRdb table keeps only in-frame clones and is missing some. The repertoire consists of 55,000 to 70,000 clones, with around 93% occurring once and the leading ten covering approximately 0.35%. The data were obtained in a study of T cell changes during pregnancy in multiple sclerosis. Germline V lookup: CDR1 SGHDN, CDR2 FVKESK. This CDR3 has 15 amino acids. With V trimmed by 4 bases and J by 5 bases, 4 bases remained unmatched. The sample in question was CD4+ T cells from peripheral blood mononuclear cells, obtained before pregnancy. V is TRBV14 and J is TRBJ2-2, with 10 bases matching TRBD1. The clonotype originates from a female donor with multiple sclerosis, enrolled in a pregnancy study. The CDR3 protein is CASSPWTGGTGELFF. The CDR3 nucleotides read TGTGCCAGCAGCCCCTGGACAGGGGGTACCGGGGAGCTGTTTTTT.